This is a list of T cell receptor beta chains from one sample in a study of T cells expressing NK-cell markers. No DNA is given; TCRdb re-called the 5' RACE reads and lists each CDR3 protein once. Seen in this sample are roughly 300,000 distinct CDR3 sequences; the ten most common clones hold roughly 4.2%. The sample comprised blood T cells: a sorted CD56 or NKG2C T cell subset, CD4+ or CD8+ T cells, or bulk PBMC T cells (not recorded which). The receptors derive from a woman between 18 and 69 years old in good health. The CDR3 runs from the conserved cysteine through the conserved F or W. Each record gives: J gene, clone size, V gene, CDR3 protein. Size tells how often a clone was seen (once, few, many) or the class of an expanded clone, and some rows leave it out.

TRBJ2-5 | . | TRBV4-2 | CASSQDQRGGSKTQYF
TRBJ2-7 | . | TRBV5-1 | CASSLGFGGYEQYF
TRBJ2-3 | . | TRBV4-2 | CASSRMPGLAADTDTQYF
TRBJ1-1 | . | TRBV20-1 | CSARVGTVGDTEAFF
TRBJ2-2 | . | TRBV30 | CAWSASPPGDTGELFF
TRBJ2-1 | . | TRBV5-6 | CASSFPSGRAVPYNEQFF
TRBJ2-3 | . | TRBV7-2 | CASSLARVTQYF
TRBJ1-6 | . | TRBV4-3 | CASSQDIGGGTYNSPLHF
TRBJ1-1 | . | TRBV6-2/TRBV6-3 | CASSYSKGYTEAFF
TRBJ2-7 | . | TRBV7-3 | CASSLGTLSYEQYF
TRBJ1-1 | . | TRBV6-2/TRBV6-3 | CASTDSYTEAFF
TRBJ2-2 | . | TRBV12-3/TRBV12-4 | CASSRAWGGDGTGELFF
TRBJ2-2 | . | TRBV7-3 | CASSTTGTMRPGELFF
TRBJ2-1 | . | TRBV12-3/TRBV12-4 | CASSLAQGNTGNEQFF
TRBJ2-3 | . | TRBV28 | CASSYPWGGTDTQYF
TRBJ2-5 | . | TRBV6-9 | CASSYPNPWETQYF
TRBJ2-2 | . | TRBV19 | CASSITRDTGELFF
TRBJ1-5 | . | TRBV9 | CASGGPEQPQHF
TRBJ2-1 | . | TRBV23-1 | CASSHPLAAGDHYNEQFF
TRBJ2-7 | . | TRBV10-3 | CAIMEGSPGGSGEQYF
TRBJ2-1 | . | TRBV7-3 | CASSLAGSRAYNEQFF
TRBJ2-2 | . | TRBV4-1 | CASGGWQGGTGELFF
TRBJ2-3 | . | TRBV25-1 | CASSDVDTQYF
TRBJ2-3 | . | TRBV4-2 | CASSQDLAEAGGSTDTQYF
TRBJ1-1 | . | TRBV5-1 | CASKQGIGTEAFF
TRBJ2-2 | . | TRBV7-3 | CASSWGSLAGELFF
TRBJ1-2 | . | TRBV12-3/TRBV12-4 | CASSSGTGAGYTF
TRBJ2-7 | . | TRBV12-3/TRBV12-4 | CASSLTSGAREQYF
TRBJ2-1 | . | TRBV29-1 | CSADGLMGGSSYNEQFF
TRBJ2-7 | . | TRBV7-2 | CASSLLGVYEQYF
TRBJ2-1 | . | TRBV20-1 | CSARLAGGPNNEQFF
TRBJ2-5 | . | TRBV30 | CAWSGRLETQYF
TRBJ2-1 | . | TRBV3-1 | CASSPSGARGSGWNEQFF
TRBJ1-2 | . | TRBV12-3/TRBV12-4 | CASSLIPGEAGYTF
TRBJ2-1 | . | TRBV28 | CASSFRDAYNEQFF
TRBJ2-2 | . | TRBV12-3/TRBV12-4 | CASSPRQGDTGELFF
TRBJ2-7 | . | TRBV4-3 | CASSQQSRASGSHEQYF
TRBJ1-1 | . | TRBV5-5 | CASSLWAGPTTEAFF
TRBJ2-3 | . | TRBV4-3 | CASSQLPRGRNTDTQYF
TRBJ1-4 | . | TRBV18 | CASSPPEDRGREKLFF
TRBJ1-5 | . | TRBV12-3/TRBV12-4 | CASTLGFFGQPQHF
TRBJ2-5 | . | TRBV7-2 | CASSRSGGRETQYF
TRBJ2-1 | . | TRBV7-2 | CASSSVINNEQFF
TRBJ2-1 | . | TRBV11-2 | CASSPQPPASGGARGNEQFF
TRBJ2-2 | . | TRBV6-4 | CASSDATGELFF
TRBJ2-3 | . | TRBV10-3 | CAIGGGGADTQYF
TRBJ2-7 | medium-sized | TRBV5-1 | CASSNGRNEQYF
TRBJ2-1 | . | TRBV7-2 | CASSLLRVAGGNEQFF
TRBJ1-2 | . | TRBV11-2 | CASSMDRGHGYTF
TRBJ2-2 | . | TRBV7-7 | CASSETSRRGTGELFF
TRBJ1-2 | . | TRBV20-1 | CSATRLGNYTF
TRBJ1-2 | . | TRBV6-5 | CASSYPGTGENGYTF
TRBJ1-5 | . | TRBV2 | CASSEGALSGPTEPQHF
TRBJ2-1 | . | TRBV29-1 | CSVMEYNEQFF
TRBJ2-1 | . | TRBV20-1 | CSARTSGSSNEQFF
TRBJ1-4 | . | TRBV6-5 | CASSYSRGPGRKLFF
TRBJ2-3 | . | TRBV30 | CAWSVRGNNTDTQYF
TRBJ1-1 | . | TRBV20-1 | CSARGVELRGNTEAFF
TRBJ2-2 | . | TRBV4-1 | CASSQGRTSGGFSTGELFF